What follows are 31 T cell receptor beta chains derived from one specimen sequenced in a study of blood T cell repertoires in COVID-19. Assay used: immunoSEQ multiplex PCR; TCRdb lists only in-frame clones, some missing. In the table there are fewer than 600,000 clones, 88% of which are singletons. Material: PBMCs or T cells enriched from blood (not recorded which). All receptors derive from a woman between 40 and 55 years old who had recovered from COVID-19.

The CDR3 loop is CASSLAGGTNEQYF. The CDR3 DNA sequence: TGTGCCAGCAGCTTGGCCGGCGGGACTAACGAGCAGTACTTC. This chain uses TRBV5-4 with TRBJ2-7; TRBD2 agrees at 7 bases. Trimming took 0 bases from V and 5 from J; bases not matched to a gene: 5. Germline V lookup: CDR1 SGHNT, CDR2 YYREEE (reference sequence). The CDR3 totals 14 residues.

The genes are TRBV19 and TRBJ2-1; D gene unclear. With 5 bases removed from V and 2 bases from J, the gap between germline ends came to 16 bases. The CDR3 has 16 residues. Germline V gives CDR1 LNHDA, CDR2 SQIVND (reference sequence). CDR3 in DNA: TGTGCCAGTAGTTCAAACTACGCCTTCCCCTACAATGAGCAGTTCTTC. Translation gives CASSSNYAFPYNEQFF.

In this sample, this clone turned up once. The chain uses TRBV19 and TRBJ1-2, with TRBD1 as a possible D gene (5 bases). The ends were cut back, 5 bases at V and 2 bases at J, with 15 bases in the middle. Per the germline V gene, CDR1 is LNHDA and CDR2 is SQIVND (reference sequence). The CDR3 totals 15 residues. This chain's CDR3 is CASSFGHTDNYGYTF. The CDR3 DNA is TGTGCCAGTAGTTTCGGACACACGGACAACTATGGCTACACCTTC.

V gene TRBV5-6 combines with J gene TRBJ2-1; no clear D gene. The CDR3 runs 16 residues. Germline V lookup: CDR1 SGHDT, CDR2 YYEEEE. V lost 0 bases and J 0 bases, leaving 10 bases between the germline ends. In DNA form, the CDR3 reads TGTGCCAGCAGCTTGGGTACCGGCGGCTCCTACAATGAGCAGTTCTTC. It is translated as CASSLGTGGSYNEQFF.

The V and J genes are TRBV10-3 and TRBJ2-1; D possibly corresponds to TRBD2 (6 bases). CDR1 and CDR2 from the germline V gene are ENHRY and SYGVKD. This CDR3 comprises 15 residues. The V end was cut by 5 bases, the J end by 7 bases, with 18 bases between. CDR3 sequence reads: CAISPTGGNFNEQFF. As DNA, the CDR3 is TGTGCCATCAGTCCTACGGGCGGGAATTTTAATGAGCAGTTCTTC.

This clone was detected only once. The chain carries TRBV6-5 and TRBJ1-3; the match to TRBD1 covers 12 bases. Germline V gene sequence: CDR1 MNHEY, CDR2 SVGAGI. This CDR3 has 15 residues. Losses at the gene ends were 6 bases for V and 8 bases for J; bases not matched to a gene: 8. The CDR3 is CASRAPGQGADTIYF. CDR3 DNA sequence: TGTGCCAGCAGGGCCCCGGGACAGGGGGCGGACACCATATATTTT.

This clone was observed a handful of times. The rearrangement joins TRBV11-3 to TRBJ2-3; possibly TRBD2 for D (7 bases). Deletions cut 5 bases from V and 5 bases from J, with 20 bases between. Germline lookup yields CDR1 SGHNT and CDR2 YENEEA. The CDR3 loop spans 16 amino acids. The CDR3 spells CASSPPAGAPVDTQYF. The CDR3 DNA reads as TGTGCCAGCAGCCCCCCGGCGGGGGCGCCCGTAGATACGCAGTATTTT.

The genes are TRBV7-2 and TRBJ2-7; 11 nucleotides agree with TRBD2. Germline CDR1 is SGHTA and CDR2 is FQGNSA. The CDR3 sequence is 15 residues long. Unmatched junction bases numbered 1, after V lost 0 bases and J lost 3 bases. CDR3 protein: CASSLATSGGYEQYF. CDR3 in DNA: TGTGCCAGCAGCTTAGCCACTAGCGGGGGCTACGAGCAGTACTTC.

This sequence joins TRBV24-1 and TRBJ2-1, with D unresolved. The germline V gene has CDR1 KGHDR and CDR2 SFDVKD. The CDR3 has 15 amino acids. The V and J ends lost 2 bases and 7 bases respectively, with 14 bases between them. The CDR3 bases are TGTGCCACCAGTGATTCCAATGGTCCTAGGAATGAGCAGTTCTTC. Protein sequence: CATSDSNGPRNEQFF.

The table lists this clone with a count of one. The chain uses TRBV10-1 and TRBJ2-1, with a weak D call TRBD2 (5 bases). This CDR3 comprises 13 residues. Germline values: CDR1 WNHNN, CDR2 SYGVQD (reference sequence). V shed 9 bases and J shed 1 base, with 10 bases lying between them. The CDR3 nucleotides read TGCGCCAGTGGAGGCGGGTCCTACAATGAGCAGTTCTTC. It yields the protein CASGGGSYNEQFF.

The rearrangement links TRBV9 to TRBJ1-3; TRBD1 aligns across 7 bases. Germline loops: CDR1 SGDLS, CDR2 YYNGEE. The CDR3 consists of 18 residues. J gave up 4 bases and V 0 bases, and 13 bases lay outside the gene matches. CDR3 residues: CASSVDAATGRLGNTIYF. In DNA form, the CDR3 reads TGTGCCAGCAGCGTAGATGCCGCGACAGGGAGACTAGGAAACACCATATATTTT.

Only a few counts were recorded for this clone. This chain uses TRBV4-1 with TRBJ2-5; a possible D gene is TRBD1 (6 bases). Germline assignment: CDR1 MGHRA and CDR2 YSYEKL. The CDR3 is 14 amino acids. V was shortened by 4 bases and J by 1 base, with 10 bases between the two germline ends. CDR3 amino acids: CASSPGTTQETQYF. The CDR3 DNA reads TGCGCCAGCAGCCCCGGGACAACCCAAGAGACCCAGTACTTC.

This chain connects TRBV29-1 to TRBJ2-1, with TRBD2 identical over 15 bases. The J segment lost 10 bases and the V segment lost 8 bases, leaving 3 bases of the junction unmatched. The CDR3 sequence is 12 residues long. The V gene's germline CDR1 is SQVTM and CDR2 ANQGSEA. CDR3 region: CSNGLAGGEQFF. As DNA, the CDR3 is TGCAGCAATGGACTAGCGGGAGGGGAGCAGTTCTTC.

J is TRBJ2-7 and V is TRBV10-3; 8 bases agree with TRBD1. CDR1 and CDR2 (germline): ENHRY, SYGVKD. The CDR3 runs 16 residues. Trimming cost V 0 bases and J 5 bases; bases outside gene matches: 9. The CDR3 DNA follows: TGTGCCATCAGTGAGTCCCCAGGGGGCACTGGGAACGAGCAGTACTTC. It codes for CAISESPGGTGNEQYF.

The V gene is TRBV30, the J gene TRBJ2-1; 11 nucleotides match TRBD2. This CDR3 has 14 amino acids. CDR1 is GTSNPN and CDR2 is SVGIG in the germline V gene (reference sequence). The trim removed 2 bases at V and 9 bases at J, leaving 6 bases unmatched. CDR3 sequence reads: CAWSLAGGPFEQFF. For the CDR3, the DNA is TGTGCCTGGAGTTTAGCGGGAGGGCCGTTTGAGCAGTTCTTC.

The chain employs TRBV2 and TRBJ2-7; D is perhaps TRBD2 (6 bases). V was shortened by 7 bases and J by 3 bases, with 16 bases between the two germline ends. This CDR3 has 14 residues. Germline-derived CDR1 and CDR2 are SNHLY and FYNNEI. The CDR3 nucleotides are TGTGCCAGCACCCTCCGGCGGGACGACTACGAGCAGTACTTC. This sequence encodes CASTLRRDDYEQYF.

This chain connects TRBV10-1 to TRBJ1-1; D remains unclear. The V gene's germline CDR1 is WNHNN and CDR2 SYGVQD (reference sequence). V was pared by 0 bases and J by 0 bases, with 11 bases between. The CDR3 has 16 residues. The CDR3 is CASSESTPQVNTEAFF. DNA of the CDR3: TGCGCCAGCAGTGAGTCTACCCCCCAGGTGAACACTGAAGCTTTCTTT.

Comment on this clone: An end of the junction differs from the germline gene, which may be a read error. The CDR3 region has the DNA TGTGCCAGCAGCGTAGATGGGCGGGACTACGATGAGCAGTTCTTC. Translated, it gives CASSVDGRDYDEQFF. This chain uses TRBV9 with TRBJ2-1; TRBD2 matches 7 bases. The CDR3 covers 15 residues. The germline V gene encodes CDR1 SGDLS and CDR2 YYNGEE.

This rearrangement joins TRBV2 to TRBJ1-1; D might be TRBD1 (6 bases). Germline-derived CDR1 and CDR2 are SNHLY and FYNNEI. The V end was cut by 2 bases, the J end by 6 bases, with 10 bases between. The CDR3 covers 13 residues. The CDR3 here is CASSEQGIAEAFF. The CDR3 bases are TGTGCCAGCAGTGAACAGGGGATCGCTGAAGCTTTCTTT.

V usage is TRBV19 and J usage is TRBJ1-2, with D tentatively TRBD1 (5 bases). V was cut by 5 bases and J by 4 bases, with 14 bases left in between. Germline V gene lookup returns CDR1 LNHDA and CDR2 SQIVND (reference sequence). This CDR3 is built from 14 residues. The CDR3 is CASSLGLGPYGYTF. CDR3 nucleotide sequence: TGTGCCAGTAGTTTAGGGTTGGGGCCCTATGGCTACACCTTC.

The chain joins TRBV29-1 to TRBJ1-3; D gene unclear. Trimming shortened V by 5 bases and J by 1 base, and 9 bases separated the two germline ends. The CDR3 is made up of 13 amino acids. Germline V lookup: CDR1 SQVTM, CDR2 ANQGSEA. DNA of the CDR3: TGCAGCGTTTCCGAGGTTTCTGGAAACACCATATATTTT. Translating it yields CSVSEVSGNTIYF.

This clone was detected once. The V and J genes are TRBV6-1 and TRBJ2-1; possibly TRBD2 for D (5 bases). Looked up from germline, CDR1 is MNHNS and CDR2 is SASEGT. The length of the CDR3 is 15 residues. V was cut by 3 bases and J by 7 bases, with 16 bases left in between. CDR3 sequence (DNA): TGTGCCAGCAGTGATGGACCCCTCGAGGGTAATGAGCAGTTCTTC. Amino acid sequence: CASSDGPLEGNEQFF.

This chain uses TRBV2 with TRBJ1-2; 7 positions match TRBD1. J was trimmed by 2 bases and V by 1 base; bases with no gene match: 4. There are 15 residues in the CDR3. Germline CDR1 is SNHLY and CDR2 is FYNNEI. The CDR3 reads CASSEVVRGNYGYTF. DNA for the CDR3: TGTGCCAGCAGTGAAGTGGTCAGGGGGAACTATGGCTACACCTTC.

J is TRBJ2-7 and V is TRBV19; TRBD1 matches at 7 bases. The CDR3 consists of 14 residues. CDR1 and CDR2 from the germline V gene are LNHDA and SQIVND (reference sequence). With V trimmed by 6 bases and J by 3 bases, 8 bases remained unmatched. The CDR3 loop is CASSLPGQRYEQYF. The CDR3 bases are TGTGCCAGTAGCCTACCGGGACAGCGCTACGAGCAGTACTTC. The whole variable domain, remainder taken from reference TRBV19 and TRBJ2-7, is DGGITQSPKYLFRKEGQNVTLSCEQNLNHDAMYWYRQDPGQGLRLIYYSQIVNDFQKGDIAEGYSVSREKKESFPLTVTSAQKNPTAFYLCASSLPGQRYEQYFGPGTRLTVT.

The chain recombines TRBV6-1 with TRBJ1-2, with a possible D match to TRBD1 (5 bases). The CDR3 is 16 residues long. CDR1 is MNHNS and CDR2 is SASEGT in the germline V gene. V gave up 3 bases and J gave up 7 bases, with 21 bases separating them. The DNA of the CDR3 is TGTGCCAGCAGTGAGAATACTTCCGCAGGGATGTTTGGCTACACCTTC. Its translation: CASSENTSAGMFGYTF.

This chain uses TRBV27 with TRBJ2-1; the D gene is possibly TRBD2 (5 bases). Trimming left V 3 bases short and J 1 base short, with 25 bases between. CDR1 MNHEY and CDR2 SMNVEV come from the germline V gene (reference sequence). This CDR3 has 20 residues. CDR3 protein: CASSLEPPVISGASYNEQFF. CDR3 bases: TGTGCCAGCAGTTTGGAGCCCCCGGTGATAAGCGGAGCATCCTACAATGAGCAGTTCTTC.

CDR3 sequence reads: CASSESGDSVYGYTF. In nucleotides, the CDR3 is TGTGCCAGCAGTGAATCTGGGGACAGCGTTTATGGCTACACCTTC. The chain employs TRBV25-1 and TRBJ1-2; 7 bases line up with TRBD1. The V gene end was trimmed by 1 base and the J gene end by 5 bases; junction bases not matched to a gene: 7. CDR1 and CDR2 from the germline V gene are MGHDK and SYGVNS. This CDR3 has 15 amino acids.

The sample holds one count of this clone. The rearrangement links TRBV2 to TRBJ1-5; TRBD1 agrees at 10 bases. This CDR3 has 13 amino acids. V dropped 7 bases and J dropped 7; count of bases not matched to a gene: 4. In germline, CDR1 is SNHLY, CDR2 FYNNEI. In nucleotides, the CDR3 is TGTGCCAGCACGGGACAGGGGCTGCAGCCCCAGCATTTT. Amino acids: CASTGQGLQPQHF.

About this clone itself: Distinct nucleotide sequences in the sample also encode this CDR3. This chain connects TRBV18 to TRBJ1-1; D may be TRBD1 (5 bases). Germline CDR1 and CDR2: KGHSH and LQKENI. Trimming removed 3 bases from V and 1 base from J, with 9 bases in between. The CDR3 has 14 amino acids. CDR3 sequence reads: CASSPGQGNTEAFF. The CDR3 DNA reads as TGTGCCAGCTCACCGGGGCAGGGGAACACTGAAGCTTTCTTT.

The chain couples TRBV7-2 to TRBJ2-7; possible D gene TRBD2, 7 bases. Germline-derived CDR1 and CDR2 are SGHTA and FQGNSA. The CDR3 runs to 16 residues. Trimming left V 1 base short and J 5 bases short, with 18 bases between. CDR3 nucleotide sequence: TGTGCCAGCAGCTTAGGTGGTGGGAGGGGGTCGAACGAGCAGTACTTC. Protein sequence: CASSLGGGRGSNEQYF.

This clone was counted a few times. The same CDR3 can be traced to other DNA sequences in this sample. The chain combines TRBV18 with TRBJ2-7, with 13 positions matching TRBD2. Germline trimming cut 5 bases from V and 4 bases from J; bases unmatched to any gene: 5. Germline CDR1 reads KGHSH; CDR2 reads LQKENI. This CDR3 is 15 amino acids long. The CDR3 here is CASSLGLAGVYEQYF. In DNA form, the CDR3 reads TGTGCCAGCTCATTAGGACTAGCGGGAGTTTACGAGCAGTACTTC. The full variable domain, its missing parts supplied by reference TRBV18 and TRBJ2-7, is NAGVMQNPRHLVRRRGQEARLRCSPMKGHSHVYWYRQLPEEGLKFMVYLQKENIIDESGMPKERFSAEFPKEGPSILRIQQVVRGDSAAYFCASSLGLAGVYEQYFGPGTRLTVT.